This record covers a single T cell receptor beta chain. Its antigen is not yet known. Per-nucleotide qualities are absent, and no much larger clonotype sits a single base away. The sample comes from a study of blood T cell repertoires in COVID-19 (dated by TCRdb to about 2020). Regarding the study in general: Samples from collaborators originated in the United States, Italy and Spain and spanned both the acute and convalescent phases of COVID-19. The material from the prospective study consisted of cDNA or gDNA derived from T cells, B-cell-depleted T cells, or PBMCs. Deeply sampled blood TCRbeta repertoires from subjects exposed to, actively infected with, or recovered from COVID-19 were included in the dataset. The repertoires were released in a freely available public database intended as a resource for research on the immune response to SARS-CoV-2. The samples were drawn from two sources: the first 160 participants of the ongoing ImmuneRACE study, and about 1,300 subjects contributed by 6 global collaborators. Nearly every sample came with metadata listing a de-identified subject ID, COVID-19 status, age in years and sex. HLA class I and class II types, where available, came from metadata supplied by the sample provider rather than from assay-based typing.

TCRbeta CDR3 regions were amplified from genomic DNA using the immunoSEQ Assay, a bias-controlled multiplex PCR. As for the original processing: Nucleated cell counts per sample were estimated from amplification of reference gene primers within the assay. To quantify the absolute abundance of each unique TCRbeta CDR3 rearrangement, sequence reads were collapsed and filtered. For each sample, productive Simpson clonality was calculated by taking the square root of Simpson's diversity index across productive rearrangements. In TCRdb, the immuneACCESS table is reduced to in-frame sequences with V and J assigned. These tables do not hold every clone; where another copy was compared, an unresolved V gene accounts for under half, and the others remain unexplained. The DNA was the basis for D and trimming; V, J and clone size are from that table. Within this sample are approximately 94,000 clones, with 85% to 90% of them counted one time only. The ten largest clonotypes hold about 13% of the sample.

Including the terminal cysteine and phenylalanine, the CDR3 comprises 13 residues. The DNA shown is the 39-base CDR3, in frame from base 1. As encoded in the germline V gene (reference sequence), CDR1 is GTSNPN while CDR2 is SVGIG. Cut back by 5 bases and 3 bases, the V and J ends lie 11 bases apart. Whole blood was collected in K2EDTA tubes by collaborating institutions according to the institutions' own protocols. Collaborator samples were shipped for TCRbeta analysis as frozen whole blood, isolated PBMCs, or DNA extracted from either sample type. Findings and caveats that apply to the study as a whole: The quantity of clinical and demographic metadata differed by source and by participant and was supplied without curation.

The sequence joins TRBV30 to TRBJ2-1; perhaps TRBD2 is the D gene, with 6 bases matching. Sequencing input: peripheral blood. This receptor was taken from a human donor in a cohort sampled during active COVID-19. The CDR3 loop reads CAWSGLVYNEQFF. The nucleotide sequence is TGTGCCTGGTCGGGACTGGTCTACAATGAGCAGTTCTTC.